This TCR beta chain was sequenced in a study of T cells after yellow fever vaccination. Overall study: The authors prepared low-cell-number fractions using SMART-Seq v4 Ultra Low Input.

Study results and caveats: Researchers cautioned that FACS-sorted repertoires could harbor abundant clonotypes contaminating from the bulk population. In post-booster samples, most primary-vaccination clones reappeared (roughly 96% CD4, 88% CD8).

The germline V gene has CDR1 SGHRS and CDR2 YFSETQ. This CDR3 spans 14 amino acids. With 7 bases clipped from V and 2 bases from J, the junction kept 5 bases outside the gene matches. This clonotype was observed many times. Antigen: not known. A single record per CDR3 protein comes from TCRdb applying MiXCR to the 5' RACE reads. Of about 300,000 distinct CDR3 sequences in the sample, 3% to 4.5% were seen once. This chain uses TRBV5-1 with TRBJ2-3; 9 nucleotides line up with TRBD2. The sequences come from PBMCs, collected 5 days after the yellow fever booster vaccination. This receptor was obtained from a man younger than 30 who received the YFV17D yellow fever vaccine. The CDR3 region is CASGAGGPTDTQYF. In nucleotides, the CDR3 is TGCGCCAGCGGGGCGGGGGGGCCCACAGATACGCAGTATTTT.